Listed below are T cell receptor beta chains from one sample, sequenced in a study of blood T cell repertoires in COVID-19. Clones were read by immunoSEQ multiplex PCR, and TCRdb kept only the in-frame ones, dropping some. This table has over 85,000 clones, around 87% appearing once. Sequences were obtained from peripheral blood. These receptors all stem from a man aged 35 to 55 with acute or convalescent COVID-19. Both conserved end residues are part of each CDR3.

j_call v_call cdr3_aa
TRBJ1-1 TRBV4-1 CASSQGLVAMNTEAFF
TRBJ1-5 TRBV7-9 CASSPGQGHQPQHF
TRBJ2-1 TRBV10-3 CAIKDGLAGAYNEQFF
TRBJ2-1 TRBV9 CASSSYRTSSYNEQFF
TRBJ1-4 TRBV5-6 CASSLGRRSRNEKLFF
TRBJ2-1 TRBV7-3 CASSPNLGQNNEQFF
TRBJ2-7 TRBV4-1 CASSQGDSGGYYEQYF
TRBJ1-1 TRBV10-3 CAISVGQNTEAFF
TRBJ2-2 TRBV19 CASSMSGQRMTGELFF
TRBJ2-3 TRBV7-2 CASSLAGLAGGTDTQYF
TRBJ1-2 TRBV6-5 CASSYRMNYGYTF
TRBJ2-7 TRBV27 CASTLQQAQFYEQYF
TRBJ2-4 TRBV7-2 CASSLEGLAKNIQYF
TRBJ1-2 TRBV7-8 CASSPNRGADYGYTF
TRBJ2-5 TRBV7-9 CATEETQYF
TRBJ1-1 TRBV5-1 CASSLINPGMNTEAFF
TRBJ2-7 TRBV2 CASSGSGPYEQYF
TRBJ2-1 TRBV28 CASSLNQGRGKQFF
TRBJ1-1 TRBV5-1 CASSLGFRGQRNTEAFF
TRBJ2-5 TRBV10-2 CASRGDRYQETQYF
TRBJ2-5 TRBV2 CASSDWVAAGEETQYF
TRBJ2-7 TRBV3-1/TRBV3-2 CASSSGGYEQYF